Following are 14 T cell receptor beta chains from one sample sequenced in a study of siplizumab effects on memory and regulatory T cells. No antigen is known for these receptors. Assay used: immunoSEQ multiplex PCR; TCRdb lists only in-frame clones, some missing. This sample yields over 12,000 clones, of which about 47% are seen a single time; over 8.5% belongs to the top ten. Cells that made up the mixed lymphocyte reaction were cocultured at 37°C for 5 to 6 days. Sequencing used CFSE-low (dividing) CD4+ T cells sorted from an allogeneic mixed lymphocyte reaction. These receptor sequences come from a human donor in good health; the cells came from an allogeneic mixed lymphocyte reaction.

This clone counts as medium-sized (0.01 to 0.1%). The rearrangement uses TRBV9 and TRBJ1-3; no firm D call. V was pared by 2 bases and J by 0 bases, with 12 bases between. The CDR3 has 16 residues. In germline, CDR1 is SGDLS, CDR2 YYNGEE. Here the CDR3 reads CASSVRGDYSGNTIYF. The CDR3 DNA is TGTGCCAGCAGCGTTCGCGGAGACTACTCTGGAAACACCATATATTTT.

The gene calls are TRBV5-1 and TRBJ1-1, with D perhaps TRBD1 (5 bases). CDR3 length equals 14 residues. Per germline, CDR1 SGHRS and CDR2 YFSETQ. Trimming removed 4 bases from V and 5 bases from J, with 15 bases in between. The CDR3 DNA is TGCGCCAGCAGCCCGGGGACCCCGGGAACTGAAGCTTTCTTT. Protein: CASSPGTPGTEAFF.

This sequence joins TRBV5-8 and TRBJ1-2, with D unclear. CDR1 and CDR2 (germline): SGHTS, YDEGEE. This CDR3 spans 14 amino acids. With 3 bases removed from V and 2 bases from J, the gap between germline ends came to 11 bases. The CDR3 is CASSWEGENYGYTF. CDR3 DNA sequence: TGTGCCAGCAGCTGGGAGGGAGAAAACTATGGCTACACCTTC.

This sequence joins TRBV30 and TRBJ1-1, with D hard to call. The V gene's germline CDR1 is GTSNPN and CDR2 SVGIG (reference sequence). This CDR3 is 13 amino acids long. V was pared by 8 bases and J by 5 bases, with 18 bases between. The CDR3 is CAGPGGRRTEAFF. The CDR3 DNA is TGTGCCGGACCGGGAGGGAGGAGAACTGAAGCTTTCTTT.

There are a few counts of this clone. This rearrangement joins TRBV11-2 to TRBJ1-4; TRBD1 might be the D (5 bases). Trimming pared 4 bases from V and 9 bases from J, leaving 18 bases between. Germline V gene data show CDR1 as SGHAT and CDR2 as FQNNGV. The CDR3 extends over 15 amino acids. CDR3: CASSSIGGRTQKLFF. In DNA, the CDR3 is TGTGCCAGCAGCTCGATTGGGGGACGCACCCAAAAACTGTTTTTT.

This clone occurred once. The chain couples TRBV7-9 to TRBJ1-1, with D tentatively TRBD1 (6 bases). This CDR3 comprises 14 residues. Germline lookup yields CDR1 SEHNR and CDR2 FQNEAQ (reference sequence). The V end lost 5 bases, the J end lost 1 base, and 11 bases lay between the germline ends. Here the CDR3 DNA reads TGTGCCAGCAGCACACAGGGTGGGAACACTGAAGCTTTCTTT. This gives the protein CASSTQGGNTEAFF. Based on the CDR3 plus reference TRBV7-9 and TRBJ1-1, the full variable domain is DTGVSQNPRHKITKRGQNVTFRCDPISEHNRLYWYRQTLGQGPEFLTYFQNEAQLEKSRLLSDRFSAERPKGSFSTLEIQRTEQGDSAMYLCASSTQGGNTEAFFGQGTRLTVV.

V is TRBV19 and J is TRBJ2-1; the D gene could be TRBD1 or TRBD2 (5 bases each). The CDR3 is 14 residues long. With 1 base removed from V and 4 bases from J, the gap between germline ends came to 8 bases. Germline lookup yields CDR1 LNHDA and CDR2 SQIVND (reference sequence). The CDR3 loop reads CASSIGREYNEQFF. The CDR3 DNA follows: TGTGCCAGTAGTATAGGCAGGGAGTACAATGAGCAGTTCTTC. Combining the CDR3 with reference TRBV19 and TRBJ2-1 gives the whole variable domain DGGITQSPKYLFRKEGQNVTLSCEQNLNHDAMYWYRQDPGQGLRLIYYSQIVNDFQKGDIAEGYSVSREKKESFPLTVTSAQKNPTAFYLCASSIGREYNEQFFGPGTRLTVL.

The chain joins TRBV7-2 to TRBJ2-7; D tentatively fits TRBD1 or TRBD2 (7 bases each). V was clipped by 4 bases and J by 3 bases, with 16 bases between them. Germline V CDR1 and CDR2: SGHTA, FQGNSA. The CDR3 is 15 amino acids. The CDR3 protein is CASSSRGGGGYEQYF. The DNA for the CDR3 is TGTGCCAGCAGCTCAAGAGGGGGCGGGGGCTACGAGCAGTACTTC. The variable domain in full, with the rest retrieved from reference TRBV7-2 and TRBJ2-7, is GAGVSQSPSNKVTEKGKDVELRCDPISGHTALYWYRQSLGQGLEFLIYFQGNSAPDKSGLPSDRFSAERTGGSVSTLTIQRTQQEDSAVYLCASSSRGGGGYEQYFGPGTRLTVT.

A single count supports this clone. The genes are TRBV6-1 and TRBJ1-1; weak D call: TRBD1 (6 bases). The CDR3 has 14 amino acids. Trimming removed 4 bases from V and 1 base from J, with 10 bases in between. Germline V gene lookup returns CDR1 MNHNS and CDR2 SASEGT. For the CDR3, the DNA is TGTGCCAGCAGTGTGGGACACTGGAACACTGAAGCTTTCTTT. It codes for CASSVGHWNTEAFF.

This clone was detected only a few times. V gene TRBV18 combines with J gene TRBJ2-7; D gene uncertain. This CDR3 region has 15 residues. V was trimmed by 1 base and J by 3 bases, leaving 13 bases between them. The V gene's germline CDR1 is KGHSH and CDR2 LQKENI. The CDR3 is CASSPRQPLDYEQYF. DNA of the CDR3: TGTGCCAGCTCACCACGGCAGCCTTTGGACTACGAGCAGTACTTC.

The chain couples TRBV30 to TRBJ2-3, with no clear D. The V gene lost 0 bases and the J gene lost 5 bases, with 6 bases spanning the gap. This CDR3 contains 12 residues. Germline V gene lookup returns CDR1 GTSNPN and CDR2 SVGIG (reference sequence). The CDR3 sequence: CAWSVVGDTQYF. The CDR3 bases are TGTGCCTGGAGTGTAGTTGGAGATACGCAGTATTTT.

The chain couples TRBV14 to TRBJ2-7, with a tentative D call TRBD1 (8 bases). The CDR3 sequence is 16 residues long. Per the germline V gene, CDR1 is SGHDN and CDR2 is FVKESK. V was shortened by 2 bases and J by 2 bases, with 16 bases between the two germline ends. CDR3 nucleotide sequence: TGTGCCAGCAGCCAATACGGGGGGACAGGTACCTACGAGCAGTACTTC. It codes for CASSQYGGTGTYEQYF.

V gene TRBV6-6 combines with J gene TRBJ1-1; D not certain. CDR1 and CDR2 from the germline V gene are MNHNY and SVGAGI (reference sequence). The CDR3 runs 13 residues. V dropped 0 bases and J dropped 7 bases, with 9 bases sitting between them. CDR3 loop: CASSYSKFSEAFF. In nucleotides, the CDR3 is TGTGCCAGCAGTTACTCGAAATTCAGTGAAGCTTTCTTT.

The chain recombines TRBV18 with TRBJ2-5; D may be TRBD1 (5 bases). The CDR3 length is 13 residues. The germline gives CDR1 KGHSH, CDR2 LQKENI. The V end lost 5 bases, the J end lost 3 bases, and 10 bases lay between the germline ends. The CDR3 here is CASSITGEETQYF. As DNA, the CDR3 is TGTGCCAGCTCAATAACAGGAGAAGAGACCCAGTACTTC.